This T cell receptor (beta chain) was captured in a study of Graves' ophthalmopathy and Graves' hyperthyroidism. Note on this clonotype: The antigen is undetermined. One junction end disagrees with the germline gene, perhaps due to a read error.

CDR3 size: 8 residues. Germline loops: CDR1 DFQATT, CDR2 SNEGSKA (reference sequence). Study results and caveats: Ophthalmopathy could be told apart from stable hyperthyroidism by a 13-signature model (about 90% sensitivity, approximately 81% specificity). In blood, most expanded thyroid clonotypes above 0.001 frequency were also detected.

Establishment of the diagnosis relied upon clinical symptoms, serum thyroxine, TRAb, thyroid ultrasound and orbital computed tomography. PBMCs stemmed from more than 9.5 ml of fresh peripheral blood. The authors amplified TCR beta CDR3 regions from RNA transcripts. HTBI-primed first-round RT-PCR preceded second-round multiplex PCR. TCRdb reprocessed the multiplex PCR reads via MiXCR and lists one record per CDR3 protein. The sample records about 700,000 distinct CDR3 sequences, about two fifths being singletons. The sample comprised peripheral blood. The chain recombines TRBV20-1 with TRBJ1-4; D unresolved. The TCR was taken from an adult man with Graves' ophthalmopathy. The CDR3 reads CSARGRTF. In DNA, the CDR3 is TGCAGTGCTAGAGGGCGGACTTTT.